The 25 T cell receptor beta chains presented below share a single source sample, sequenced in a study of human T cells and chemical hapten exposure. TCRdb re-called the RACE reads through MiXCR, storing one row per CDR3 protein. The table includes about 120,000 distinct CDR3 sequences, around 10% detected once. Specified time point: patch test 3, about 24 weeks after DPC sensitization. Treatment meaning: therapeutic diphenylcyclopropenone sensitization with weekly scalp DPC. Material: whole blood, obtained in connection with sensitization to the hapten diphenylcyclopropenone (DPC). Receptors were obtained from a woman aged 45-59 years with alopecia areata. Some clones in this sample may be carry-over from other donors' samples.

CDR3 DNA sequence: TGTGCCACCGGGGGCGGAGATACGCAGTATTTT. Its translation is CATGGGDTQYF. The genes are TRBV10-3 and TRBJ2-3; D possibly matches TRBD1 or TRBD2 (6 bases each). Germline-derived CDR1 and CDR2 are ENHRY and SYGVKD. The CDR3 length is 11 residues. V gave up 10 bases and J gave up 5 bases, with 10 bases separating them.

The sample holds many counts of this clonotype. The CDR3 nucleotides read TGTGCCAGCAGTTTGGACAGGGGAAGTAGGGAGCAGTACTTC. Residues: CASSLDRGSREQYF. This rearrangement joins TRBV6-5 to TRBJ2-7, with 9 nucleotides matching TRBD1. Per the germline V gene, CDR1 is MNHEY and CDR2 is SVGAGI. The CDR3 contains 14 residues. Trimming removed 4 bases from V and 7 bases from J; junction bases left unmatched: 8.

This clonotype was detected only once. One end of the junction varies from germline; a read error may be responsible. The chain has TRBV28 and TRBJ2-7; TRBD1 agrees at 8 bases. The CDR3 has 15 amino acids. Germline V lookup: CDR1 MDHEN, CDR2 SYDVKM. DNA for the CDR3: TGTGTCAGCAGCATCCTGGACAGGGCCCAGGGCGAGCAGTACTTC. Translated: CVSSILDRAQGEQYF.

This clonotype was detected a few times. V and J are TRBV6-5 and TRBJ1-1; D uncertain. CDR1 MNHEY and CDR2 SVGAGI come from the germline V gene. V was shortened by 8 bases and J by 4 bases, with 14 bases between the two germline ends. CDR3 size: 13 residues. CDR3 DNA sequence: TGTGCCAGCGCTAAGCTGCGACGCACTGAAGCTTTCTTT. This gives the protein CASAKLRRTEAFF.

CDR3 sequence (DNA): TGTGCCAGCAGTATCTCACAGACTCTCTACGAGCAGTACTTC. It yields the protein CASSISQTLYEQYF. The chain employs TRBV6-2 or TRBV6-3 and TRBJ2-7, with D hard to call. Germline loops: CDR1 MNHEY, CDR2 SVGEGT. The CDR3 sequence is 14 residues long. V lost 5 bases to trimming and J lost 3 bases, with 14 bases between them.

This clonotype was recorded a few times. V gene TRBV6-5 combines with J gene TRBJ1-6; a weak D match, TRBD1 (5 bases). Germline CDR1 is MNHEY and CDR2 is SVGAGI. There are 15 residues in the CDR3. V was cut by 8 bases and J by 2 bases, with 13 bases left in between. CDR3 sequence (DNA): TGTGCCAGCTCGGGGGTCGGCACCTATAATTCACCCCTCCACTTT. It translates to CASSGVGTYNSPLHF.

The chain is built from TRBV3-1 and TRBJ1-4; no clear D gene. CDR3 size: 16 residues. V was clipped by 5 bases and J by 1 base, with 14 bases between them. CDR1 is LGHDT and CDR2 is YNNKEL in the germline V gene (reference sequence). CDR3 sequence: CASSARALGTNEKLFF. In DNA, the CDR3 is TGTGCCAGCAGCGCCCGGGCCCTGGGAACTAATGAAAAACTGTTTTTT.

This clonotype was detected many times. The V and J genes are TRBV28 and TRBJ2-1; the match to TRBD2 covers 9 bases. Trimming cost V 6 bases and J 3 bases; bases outside gene matches: 9. The CDR3 sequence is 16 residues long. CDR1 and CDR2 from the germline V gene are MDHEN and SYDVKM. CDR3 nucleotide sequence: TGTGCCAGCAGCTTTAGCGGGAGCAAAAACTACAATGAGCAGTTCTTC. It translates to CASSFSGSKNYNEQFF.

This clonotype showed up many times. The genes are TRBV10-3 and TRBJ2-7; a possible D gene is TRBD1 (6 bases). CDR1 is ENHRY and CDR2 is SYGVKD in the germline V gene. This CDR3 has 11 amino acids. Between the trimmed V and J ends, which lost 10 bases and 5 bases, there was a span of 12 bases. The CDR3: CASIRGHEQYF. CDR3 in DNA: TGTGCCAGCATCAGGGGCCACGAGCAGTACTTC.

The chain joins TRBV7-9 to TRBJ2-1; tentative D call: TRBD2 (6 bases). Trimming took off 6 bases at V and 9 bases at J, with 15 bases between the two ends. CDR1 and CDR2 (germline): SEHNR, FQNEAQ (reference sequence). CDR3 length equals 13 residues. CDR3 residues: CASRSGLGGEQFF. DNA of the CDR3: TGTGCCAGCAGGTCGGGACTTGGTGGTGAGCAGTTCTTC.

The chain is built from TRBV6-1 and TRBJ1-5; TRBD1 matches at 11 bases. Germline CDR1 MNHNS, CDR2 SASEGT. This CDR3 has 13 amino acids. Trimming cost V 10 bases and J 6 bases; bases outside gene matches: 5. CDR3 in DNA: TGTGCCACAGGACAGGGGGCGTCTCAGCCCCAGCATTTT. Its translation is CATGQGASQPQHF.

Only a few counts were recorded for this clonotype. The chain couples TRBV7-2 to TRBJ1-3; D is unclear. The length of the CDR3 is 13 residues. The germline gives CDR1 SGHTA, CDR2 FQGNSA. Trimming pared 1 base from V and 7 bases from J, leaving 8 bases between. CDR3 sequence: CASSLGPENTIYF. The CDR3 nucleotides read TGTGCCAGCAGCTTAGGTCCGGAGAACACCATATATTTT.

The chain is built from TRBV28 and TRBJ2-7, with 12 bases that match TRBD2. The CDR3 consists of 14 residues. In germline, CDR1 is MDHEN, CDR2 SYDVKM. V was pared by 8 bases and J by 2 bases, with 4 bases of the junction left unmatched. CDR3 nucleotide sequence: TGTGCCAGCCAACTAGCGGGGGGACCCTACGAGCAGTACTTC. Encoded protein: CASQLAGGPYEQYF.

This clonotype was detected only a few times. J is TRBJ2-4 and V is TRBV6-5; D uncertain. The CDR3 covers 13 residues. Germline V lookup: CDR1 MNHEY, CDR2 SVGAGI. V was clipped by 2 bases and J by 1 base, with 3 bases between them. The CDR3 spells CASSYSAKNIQYF. The CDR3 coding sequence is TGTGCCAGCAGTTACAGCGCCAAAAACATTCAGTACTTC.

Comments on this clonotype: The conserved final phenylalanine or tryptophan is absent from the CDR3, which likely points to a read error. The J gene is TRBJ1-1, the V gene TRBV20-1, with 9 bases matching TRBD1. CDR3 length: 13 amino acids. Germline V CDR1 and CDR2: DFQATT, SNEGSKA (reference sequence). The V and J ends lost 5 bases and 1 base, in that order; junction bases with no gene match: 2. Here the CDR3 reads CSAPDRGNTEAFY. The CDR3 nucleotides read TGCAGTGCTCCGGACAGGGGGAACACTGAAGCTTTCTAT.

The J gene is TRBJ2-6, the V gene TRBV27, with a weak D call TRBD1 (5 bases). The length of the CDR3 is 14 residues. V shed 3 bases and J shed 4 bases, with 7 bases lying between them. Germline V lookup: CDR1 MNHEY, CDR2 SMNVEV (reference sequence). CDR3: CASSFRAGANVLTF. The CDR3 region has the DNA TGTGCCAGCAGTTTCAGGGCCGGGGCCAACGTCCTGACTTTC.

This chain joins TRBV4-2 and TRBJ2-7, with D unresolved. The CDR3 sequence is 15 residues long. With 0 bases removed from V and 2 bases from J, the gap between germline ends came to 11 bases. Germline V CDR1 and CDR2: LGHNA, YNFKEQ. CDR3 loop: CASSQDRHGPYEQYF. CDR3 sequence (DNA): TGTGCCAGCAGCCAAGATCGTCACGGTCCCTACGAGCAGTACTTC.

CDR3 in DNA: TGTGCCATCAGTCAAGGAGACCTTGTCTATGGCTACACCTTC. This translates into CAISQGDLVYGYTF. V gene TRBV10-3 combines with J gene TRBJ1-2; D not certain. The length of the CDR3 is 14 residues. Germline V gives CDR1 ENHRY, CDR2 SYGVKD. Trimming removed 5 bases from V and 4 bases from J, with 14 bases in between.

This clonotype was counted between two and nine times. This chain connects TRBV12-3 or TRBV12-4 to TRBJ1-1; 9 bases match TRBD1. Unmatched junction bases numbered 5, after V lost 6 bases and J lost 0 bases. The CDR3 has 15 amino acids. CDR3 DNA sequence: TGTGCCAGCAGAACCCACAGGGGGCTGAACACTGAAGCTTTCTTT. As protein: CASRTHRGLNTEAFF.

The CDR3 DNA follows: TGTGCCAGCGGAACAGGGGGCTATGGCTACACCTTC. As protein: CASGTGGYGYTF. V gene TRBV2 combines with J gene TRBJ1-2, with 8 bases fitting TRBD1. There are 12 residues in the CDR3. V shed 8 bases, J shed 4 bases, and the junction held 3 bases outside the gene matches. The germline CDR1 and CDR2 sequences are SNHLY and FYNNEI.

The chain recombines TRBV28 with TRBJ2-1; TRBD2 agrees at 13 bases. In germline, CDR1 is MDHEN, CDR2 SYDVKM. This CDR3 has 15 amino acids. The J segment lost 10 bases and the V segment lost 5 bases, leaving 8 bases of the junction unmatched. This CDR3 is CASSVTSGRPREQFF. CDR3 bases: TGTGCCAGCAGTGTGACTAGCGGGAGGCCCAGGGAGCAGTTCTTC.

The chain couples TRBV2 to TRBJ1-2, with D unclear. Per the germline V gene, CDR1 is SNHLY and CDR2 is FYNNEI. Between the trimmed V and J ends, which lost 8 bases and 4 bases, there was a span of 14 bases. The CDR3 totals 13 residues. CDR3 loop: CASGKSSIYGYTF. In DNA form, the CDR3 reads TGTGCCAGCGGGAAGTCCTCGATCTATGGCTACACCTTC.

This clonotype was seen repeatedly, ten times or more. The rearrangement links TRBV9 to TRBJ2-1, with no clear D. The CDR3 length is 13 residues. Trimming took off 0 bases at V and 7 bases at J, with 8 bases between the two ends. Germline-derived CDR1 and CDR2 are SGDLS and YYNGEE. CDR3 loop: CASSVGSGNEQFF. The CDR3 coding sequence is TGTGCCAGCAGCGTAGGAAGTGGGAATGAGCAGTTCTTC.

The chain employs TRBV19 and TRBJ1-2; 7 nucleotides agree with TRBD1. The CDR3 spans 14 residues. Germline loops: CDR1 LNHDA, CDR2 SQIVND (reference sequence). V lost 5 bases to trimming and J lost 7 bases; unmatched junction nucleotides: 10. This CDR3 is CASSLGTANSGYTF. CDR3 bases: TGTGCCAGTAGTCTAGGGACAGCGAACAGTGGCTACACCTTC.

This clonotype was observed a few times. The rearrangement links TRBV11-3 to TRBJ2-3; tentatively, D is TRBD2 (6 bases). Deletions cut 5 bases from V and 4 bases from J, with 10 bases between. CDR1 and CDR2 from the germline V gene are SGHNT and YENEEA. CDR3 length: 13 amino acids. Here the CDR3 reads CASSPPGADTQYF. CDR3 nucleotides: TGTGCCAGCAGCCCTCCGGGGGCAGATACGCAGTATTTT.